One and the same sample provided the 9 T cell receptor beta chains below, sequenced in a study of blood T cell repertoires in COVID-19. Produced via immunoSEQ multiplex PCR; TCRdb's table is partial and in-frame only. The sample yields approximately 350,000 clones, 88% seen once. Material for sequencing was peripheral blood. All receptors derive from a woman in her 70s with COVID-19, enrolled during active disease.

The genes are TRBV27 and TRBJ2-1; D is possibly TRBD1 (6 bases). Germline values: CDR1 MNHEY, CDR2 SMNVEV (reference sequence). Trimming removed 6 bases at V and 7 bases at J, with 10 bases between. The CDR3 has 12 amino acids. The CDR3, as DNA: TGTGCCAGCAGGGTGGGGGCTAATGAGCAGTTCTTC. Its protein product is CASRVGANEQFF.

In this sample, this clone turned up once. V and J are TRBV25-1 and TRBJ1-5; the D is unclear. Germline V lookup: CDR1 MGHDK, CDR2 SYGVNS. The CDR3 runs to 17 residues. The germline V and J ends were trimmed by 0 bases and 2 bases, with 14 bases remaining between them. The CDR3 region is CASSEYGGLCGNQPQHF. DNA of the CDR3: TGTGCCAGCAGTGAATATGGAGGGCTGTGCGGCAATCAGCCCCAGCATTTT. Full variable domain (remainder filled in from reference TRBV25-1 and TRBJ1-5): EADIYQTPRYLVIGTGKKITLECSQTMGHDKMYWYQQDPGMELHLIHYSYGVNSTEKGDLSSESTVSRIRTEHFPLTLESARPSHTSQYLCASSEYGGLCGNQPQHFGDGTRLSIL.

This clone appeared once. The rearrangement joins TRBV5-4 to TRBJ1-2, with D perhaps TRBD1 (5 bases). Germline CDR1 SGHNT, CDR2 YYREEE (reference sequence). The CDR3 runs to 14 residues. V shed 0 bases and J shed 4 bases, with 10 bases lying between them. CDR3 in amino acids: CASSLEAGTYGYTF. In nucleotides, the CDR3 is TGTGCCAGCAGCTTGGAGGCGGGGACCTATGGCTACACCTTC. The whole variable domain, remainder taken from reference TRBV5-4 and TRBJ1-2, is ETGVTQSPTHLIKTRGQQVTLRCSSQSGHNTVSWYQQALGQGPQFIFQYYREEENGRGNFPPRFSGLQFPNYSSELNVNALELDDSALYLCASSLEAGTYGYTFGSGTRLTVV.

V usage is TRBV28 and J usage is TRBJ2-1; TRBD2 aligns across 15 bases. Germline lookup yields CDR1 MDHEN and CDR2 SYDVKM. The trim removed 8 bases at V and 4 bases at J, leaving 3 bases unmatched. There are 15 residues in the CDR3. The CDR3 loop reads CASGTSGGSYNEQFF. Written as DNA, the CDR3 is TGTGCCAGCGGGACTAGCGGGGGGTCGTACAATGAGCAGTTCTTC.

This sequence joins TRBV19 and TRBJ2-7; D gene ambiguous. The germline V gene has CDR1 LNHDA and CDR2 SQIVND (reference sequence). This CDR3 has 14 amino acids. Between the trimmed V and J ends, which lost 1 base and 5 bases, there was a span of 12 bases. In DNA form, the CDR3 reads TGTGCCAGTAGTATAGGACGGGTGGGTGACGAGCAGTACTTC. Encoded protein: CASSIGRVGDEQYF.

The chain combines TRBV7-6 with TRBJ1-2; 7 bases are a match to TRBD1. CDR3 length: 14 residues. From germline, CDR1 is SGHVS and CDR2 FNYEAQ. The junction had 8 bases not matched to a gene; V was cut back by 6 bases and J by 4 bases. CDR3 in DNA: TGTGCCAGCAGTCCAGGGGGAGGTAGCTATGGCTACACCTTC. This sequence encodes CASSPGGGSYGYTF. Complete variable domain (other parts from reference TRBV7-6 and TRBJ1-2): GAGVSQSPRYKVTKRGQDVALRCDPISGHVSLYWYRQALGQGPEFLTYFNYEAQQDKSGLPNDRFSAERPEGSISTLTIQRTEQRDSAMYRCASSPGGGSYGYTFGSGTRLTVV.

V usage is TRBV20-1 and J usage is TRBJ2-3; D gene uncertain. Trimming left V 3 bases short and J 2 bases short, with 6 bases between. This CDR3 comprises 12 residues. Germline CDR1 and CDR2: DFQATT and SNEGSKA (reference sequence). CDR3 in amino acids: CSASVYTDTQYF. Here the CDR3 DNA reads TGCAGTGCTAGTGTCTACACAGATACGCAGTATTTT.

J is TRBJ1-5 and V is TRBV4-1, with unresolved D. The CDR3 consists of 15 residues. V lost 3 bases to trimming and J lost 0 bases, with 9 bases between them. Germline CDR1 reads MGHRA; CDR2 reads YSYEKL. This chain's CDR3 is CASSQYLASNQPQHF. The CDR3, as DNA: TGCGCCAGCAGCCAGTACCTAGCTAGCAATCAGCCCCAGCATTTT.

CDR3 loop: CASSRGGGALEAFF. For the CDR3, the DNA is TGTGCCAGCAGTAGGGGAGGGGGGGCTCTTGAAGCTTTCTTT. The chain uses TRBV6-5 and TRBJ1-1, with D tentatively TRBD1 (6 bases). The germline CDR1 and CDR2 sequences are MNHEY and SVGAGI. V gave up 5 bases and J gave up 7 bases, with 17 bases separating them. The CDR3 runs 14 residues.